This T cell receptor (beta chain) was identified during a study of T-cell reconstitution after alpha-beta-depleted transplantation in children. Unique molecular identifiers were incorporated during preparation of the TCRbeta library. In TCRdb, the PCR reads were re-called with MiXCR into one record per CDR3 protein. This table has about 610,000 distinct CDR3 sequences, roughly a tenth appearing once. This clonotype has a count of ten or more. The CDR3 is 14 residues long. Germline-derived CDR1 and CDR2 are LGHNA and YSLEER. Trimming stripped 1 base from V and 3 bases from J, with 8 bases between. V and J are TRBV4-3 and TRBJ2-3; no reliable D call. The sequence was obtained from a human donor who donated a stem cell graft to a child with acute myeloid leukemia. The sample here was PBMCs from the stem cell graft donor, taken from the stem cell graft. The CDR3: CASSQGLATDTQYF. The CDR3 DNA reads TGCGCCAGCAGCCAAGGCCTCGCAACAGATACGCAGTATTTT.